This is a list of T cell receptor beta chains from one sample in a study of response to subunit inactivated influenza vaccine. TCRdb redid the calling of the RT-PCR reads with MiXCR, one entry per CDR3 protein. The sample has more than 700,000 distinct CDR3 sequences, less than 25% seen once. The input for sequencing was PBMCs from blood, taken around 5 days after vaccination. These receptor sequences come from a man in his forties or fifties who received an inactivated influenza vaccine. CDR3s include the opening cysteine and the closing phenylalanine or tryptophan. The order of the fields is CDR3 protein, CDR3 DNA, clone size, V gene, J gene, D gene. The D gene is left open where the match is weak. Only part of the rows carry a size: once, few, many, or a class if the clone is expanded.

CDR3: CASSLFASGGTYEQYF; DNA: TGTGCCAGCAGTTTATTTGCTAGCGGGGGGACCTACGAGCAGTACTTC; size: few; V: TRBV27; J: TRBJ2-7; D: TRBD2
CDR3: CASSFGPTRTGATYEQYF; DNA: TGCGCCAGCAGCTTTGGACCCACGAGGACAGGGGCAACCTACGAGCAGTACTTC; size: NA; V: TRBV5-1; J: TRBJ2-7; D: TRBD1
CDR3: CSAASGAPSTDTQYF; DNA: TGCAGTGCCGCCTCGGGGGCCCCTAGCACAGATACGCAGTATTTT; size: NA; V: TRBV20-1; J: TRBJ2-3; D: NA
CDR3: CASSKSVNTEAFF; DNA: TGTGCCAGCAGCAAAAGCGTGAACACTGAAGCTTTCTTT; size: NA; V: TRBV7-2; J: TRBJ1-1; D: NA
CDR3: CASSLTGGGSPLHF; DNA: TGTGCCAGCAGCCTCACAGGGGGTGGATCACCCCTCCACTTT; size: once; V: TRBV12-3/TRBV12-4; J: TRBJ1-6; D: TRBD1
CDR3: CSARAPGTGGYEQYF; DNA: TGCAGTGCTAGAGCTCCCGGGACAGGAGGCTACGAGCAGTACTTC; size: few; V: TRBV20-1; J: TRBJ2-7; D: TRBD1
CDR3: CASSLAGLAGGQYF; DNA: TGTGCCAGCAGCTTGGCGGGACTAGCGGGGGGGCAGTATTTT; size: NA; V: TRBV7-2; J: TRBJ2-3; D: TRBD2
CDR3: CASSYLTGGNGNTIYF; DNA: TGTGCCAGCAGCTATTTGACAGGGGGGAATGGAAACACCATATATTTT; size: NA; V: TRBV5-6; J: TRBJ1-3; D: TRBD1
CDR3: CSARIPGQGGTQYF; DNA: TGCAGTGCTCGAATCCCGGGACAGGGTGGGACCCAGTACTTC; size: few; V: TRBV20-1; J: TRBJ2-5; D: TRBD1
CDR3: CASSFWGGRDNEQFF; DNA: TGTGCCAGCAGTTTTTGGGGAGGGCGGGACAATGAGCAGTTCTTC; size: NA; V: TRBV6-2/TRBV6-3; J: TRBJ2-1; D: TRBD2
CDR3: CASSLDPAGYTGELFF; DNA: TGCGCCAGCAGCTTGGACCCAGCGGGATACACCGGGGAGCTGTTTTTT; size: NA; V: TRBV5-1; J: TRBJ2-2; D: TRBD2
CDR3: CSARGGPANYGYTF; DNA: TGCAGTGCTAGAGGAGGGCCCGCTAACTATGGCTACACCTTC; size: once; V: TRBV20-1; J: TRBJ1-2; D: NA
CDR3: CASSEPGTDIPANTGELFF; DNA: TGTGCCAGCAGTGAGCCCGGGACAGATATTCCCGCGAACACCGGGGAGCTGTTTTTT; size: NA; V: TRBV2; J: TRBJ2-2; D: TRBD1
CDR3: CASGARGTPNTGELFF; DNA: TGTGCCAGCGGGGCTAGGGGGACACCGAACACCGGGGAGCTGTTTTTT; size: few; V: TRBV7-8; J: TRBJ2-2; D: NA
CDR3: CASSPQGSSVYEQYF; DNA: TGTGCCAGCAGCCCTCAGGGGAGTTCAGTATACGAGCAGTACTTC; size: few; V: TRBV7-2; J: TRBJ2-7; D: NA
CDR3: CSGWTVRTEAFF; DNA: TGCAGCGGTTGGACGGTGAGAACTGAAGCTTTCTTT; size: NA; V: TRBV29-1; J: TRBJ1-1; D: NA
CDR3: CASFVITGRGGYEQYF; DNA: TGTGCCAGCTTTGTTATAACAGGGAGGGGCGGCTACGAGCAGTACTTC; size: NA; V: TRBV2; J: TRBJ2-7; D: NA
CDR3: CATSGYYQTQYF; DNA: TGTGCCACCAGCGGTTATTACCAAACGCAGTATTTT; size: NA; V: TRBV15; J: TRBJ2-3; D: NA
CDR3: CASSLGGTLPYEQYF; DNA: TGCGCCAGCAGCCTGGGCGGGACGTTGCCCTACGAGCAGTACTTC; size: few; V: TRBV5-1; J: TRBJ2-7; D: NA
CDR3: CASSKGHSTDTQYF; DNA: TGTGCCAGCAGTAAAGGACACTCCACAGATACGCAGTATTTT; size: NA; V: TRBV6-1; J: TRBJ2-3; D: NA
CDR3: CASTRQTSVSYNEQFF; DNA: TGTGCCAGCACTCGACAGACTAGCGTCTCCTACAATGAGCAGTTCTTC; size: NA; V: TRBV6-1; J: TRBJ2-1; D: TRBD2
CDR3: CASRLSGSYTGELFF; DNA: TGTGCCAGCAGACTTAGCGGGAGCTACACCGGGGAGCTGTTTTTT; size: NA; V: TRBV7-3; J: TRBJ2-2; D: TRBD2
CDR3: CASSHPGTGGYTF; DNA: TGCGCCAGCAGCCATCCGGGAACGGGGGGCTACACCTTC; size: few; V: TRBV5-1; J: TRBJ1-2; D: NA
CDR3: CSASNSGRGRLEQFF; DNA: TGCAGTGCTAGTAATAGCGGGAGGGGGCGGTTGGAGCAGTTCTTC; size: few; V: TRBV20-1; J: TRBJ2-1; D: TRBD2
CDR3: CSARSRGARETQYF; DNA: TGCAGTGCTAGATCCCGGGGGGCGCGGGAGACCCAGTACTTC; size: NA; V: TRBV20-1; J: TRBJ2-5; D: NA
CDR3: CASSQDRGGDRADTQYF; DNA: TGCGCCAGCAGCCAAGATCGGGGGGGCGACAGGGCCGATACGCAGTATTTT; size: NA; V: TRBV4-3; J: TRBJ2-3; D: NA
CDR3: CASSLEGIGSYEQYF; DNA: TGCGCCAGCAGCTTGGAGGGGATAGGCTCCTACGAGCAGTACTTC; size: many; V: TRBV5-1; J: TRBJ2-7; D: NA
CDR3: CASSLYLGKSSYEQYF; DNA: TGTGCCAGCAGTTTATACCTCGGCAAGAGCTCCTACGAGCAGTACTTC; size: NA; V: TRBV28; J: TRBJ2-7; D: NA
CDR3: CSGASTNEKLFF; DNA: TGCAGTGGGGCATCAACTAATGAAAAACTGTTTTTT; size: NA; V: TRBV20-1; J: TRBJ1-4; D: NA
CDR3: CATSDSDRGRADTQYF; DNA: TGTGCCACCAGTGACTCGGACAGGGGGCGGGCAGATACGCAGTATTTT; size: NA; V: TRBV24-1; J: TRBJ2-3; D: TRBD1
CDR3: CASSFRTGREQYF; DNA: TGCGCCAGCAGCTTCCGTACAGGGCGCGAGCAGTACTTC; size: few; V: TRBV5-1; J: TRBJ2-7; D: NA
CDR3: CASSLGVGTGGYEQYF; DNA: TGTGCCAGCAGCTTAGGAGTTGGGACAGGGGGCTACGAGCAGTACTTC; size: few; V: TRBV7-2; J: TRBJ2-7; D: TRBD1
CDR3: CASSSRRGPDEQFF; DNA: TGTGCCAGCAGCTCAAGGCGGGGGCCCGATGAGCAGTTCTTC; size: NA; V: TRBV5-5; J: TRBJ2-1; D: NA